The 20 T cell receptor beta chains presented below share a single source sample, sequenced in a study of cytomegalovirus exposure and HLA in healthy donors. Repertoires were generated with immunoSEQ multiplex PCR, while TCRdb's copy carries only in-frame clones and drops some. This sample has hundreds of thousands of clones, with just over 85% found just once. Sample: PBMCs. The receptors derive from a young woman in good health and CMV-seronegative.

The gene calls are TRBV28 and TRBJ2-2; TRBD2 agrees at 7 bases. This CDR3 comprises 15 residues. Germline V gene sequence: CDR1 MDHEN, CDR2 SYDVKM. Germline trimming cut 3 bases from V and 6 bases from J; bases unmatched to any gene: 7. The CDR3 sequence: CASSFGGTKAGELFF. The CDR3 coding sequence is TGTGCCAGCAGTTTCGGGGGGACTAAAGCCGGGGAGCTGTTTTTT.

CDR3 in DNA: TGTGCCAGCAGTGGGGACAGGGGAGCCGAGCAGTACTTC. This encodes CASSGDRGAEQYF. This rearrangement joins TRBV2 to TRBJ2-7; 10 positions match TRBD1. V lost 4 bases and J lost 6; bases outside the gene matches: 3. CDR3 length: 13 residues. Germline values: CDR1 SNHLY, CDR2 FYNNEI.

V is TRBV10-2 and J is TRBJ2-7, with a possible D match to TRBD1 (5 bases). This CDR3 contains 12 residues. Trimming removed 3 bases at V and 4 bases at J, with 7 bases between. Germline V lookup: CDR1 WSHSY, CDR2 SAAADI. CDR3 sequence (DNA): TGCGCCAGCAGTGACGACAGTTACGAGCAGTACTTC. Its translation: CASSDDSYEQYF.

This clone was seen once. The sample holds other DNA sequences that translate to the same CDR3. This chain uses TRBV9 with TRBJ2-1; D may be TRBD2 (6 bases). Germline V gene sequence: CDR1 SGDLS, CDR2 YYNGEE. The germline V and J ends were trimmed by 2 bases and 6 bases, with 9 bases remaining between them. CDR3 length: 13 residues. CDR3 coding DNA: TGTGCCAGCAGCGTTGGTAGCGGCAATGAGCAGTTCTTC. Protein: CASSVGSGNEQFF. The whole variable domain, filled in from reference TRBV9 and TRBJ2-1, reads DSGVTQTPKHLITATGQRVTLRCSPRSGDLSVYWYQQSLDQGLQFLIQYYNGEERAKGNILERFSAQQFPDLHSELNLSSLELGDSALYFCASSVGSGNEQFFGPGTRLTVL.

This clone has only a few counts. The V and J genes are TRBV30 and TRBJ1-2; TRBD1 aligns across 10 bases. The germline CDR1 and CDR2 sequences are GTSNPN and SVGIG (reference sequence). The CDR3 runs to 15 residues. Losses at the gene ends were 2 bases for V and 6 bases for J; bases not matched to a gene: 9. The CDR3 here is CAWSYLGQGRDGYTF. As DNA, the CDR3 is TGTGCCTGGAGTTACTTGGGACAGGGGAGAGATGGCTACACCTTC.

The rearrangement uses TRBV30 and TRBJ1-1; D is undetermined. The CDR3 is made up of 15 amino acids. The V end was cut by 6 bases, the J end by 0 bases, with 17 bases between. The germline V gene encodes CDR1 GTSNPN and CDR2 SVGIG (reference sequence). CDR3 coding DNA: TGTGCCTGCCTTCTCTACCTCGGGATGAACACTGAAGCTTTCTTT. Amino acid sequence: CACLLYLGMNTEAFF.

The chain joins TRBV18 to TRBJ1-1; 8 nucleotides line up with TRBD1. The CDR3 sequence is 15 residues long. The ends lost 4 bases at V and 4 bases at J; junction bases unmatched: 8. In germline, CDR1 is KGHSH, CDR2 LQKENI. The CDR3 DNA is TGTGCCAGCTCACGAGTTGCGGGACAGGCCACTGAAGCTTTCTTT. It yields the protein CASSRVAGQATEAFF.

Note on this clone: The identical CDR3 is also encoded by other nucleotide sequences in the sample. CDR3 coding DNA: TGTGCCAGCAGTTTATCGACTAGCGGGGCCTACAATGAGCAGTTCTTC. Translation: CASSLSTSGAYNEQFF. The V and J genes are TRBV27 and TRBJ2-1; TRBD2 matches at 11 bases. CDR3 size: 16 residues. Germline V gives CDR1 MNHEY, CDR2 SMNVEV (reference sequence). V gave up 0 bases and J gave up 2 bases; unmatched junction bases: 0.

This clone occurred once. CDR3 in DNA: TGTGCCATCGGACTAGCGGGGGGTTACCCATACGAGCAGTACTTC. As protein: CAIGLAGGYPYEQYF. The chain combines TRBV6-1 with TRBJ2-7; 14 bases fit TRBD2. Germline trimming cut 10 bases from V and 4 bases from J; bases unmatched to any gene: 9. CDR3 length: 15 residues. CDR1 is MNHNS and CDR2 is SASEGT in the germline V gene.

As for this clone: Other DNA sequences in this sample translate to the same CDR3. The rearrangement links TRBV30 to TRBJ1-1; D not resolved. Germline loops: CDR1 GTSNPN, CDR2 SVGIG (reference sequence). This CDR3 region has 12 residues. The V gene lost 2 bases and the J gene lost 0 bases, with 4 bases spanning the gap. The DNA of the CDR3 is TGTGCCTGGAGTCATGTGAACACTGAAGCTTTCTTT. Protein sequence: CAWSHVNTEAFF.

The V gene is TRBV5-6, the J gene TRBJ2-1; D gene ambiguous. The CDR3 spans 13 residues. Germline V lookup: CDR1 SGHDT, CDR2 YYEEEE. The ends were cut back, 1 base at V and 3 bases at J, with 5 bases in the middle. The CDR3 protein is CASSLNNYNEQFF. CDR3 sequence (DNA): TGTGCCAGCAGCTTGAACAACTACAATGAGCAGTTCTTC.

Here the CDR3 reads CASYQGSYNSPLHF. The CDR3 DNA reads TGTGCCAGCTATCAGGGCTCCTATAATTCACCCCTCCACTTT. The chain links TRBV28 to TRBJ1-6, with D possibly being TRBD1 (5 bases). CDR3 length: 14 residues. Germline CDR1 MDHEN, CDR2 SYDVKM. Between the trimmed V and J ends, which lost 8 bases and 0 bases, there was a span of 8 bases.

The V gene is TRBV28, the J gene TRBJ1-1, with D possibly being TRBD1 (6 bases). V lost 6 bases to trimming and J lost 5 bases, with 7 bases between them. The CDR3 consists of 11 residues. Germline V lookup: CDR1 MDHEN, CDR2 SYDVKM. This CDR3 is CASRGQTEAFF. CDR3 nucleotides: TGTGCCAGCAGGGGACAAACTGAAGCTTTCTTT.

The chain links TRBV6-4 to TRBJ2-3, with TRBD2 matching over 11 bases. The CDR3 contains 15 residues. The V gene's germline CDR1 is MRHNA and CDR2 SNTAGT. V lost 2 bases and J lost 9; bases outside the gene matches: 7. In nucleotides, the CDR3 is TGTGCCAGCAGTGACGGGACTAGCGGACTTGACACGCAGTATTTT. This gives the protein CASSDGTSGLDTQYF.

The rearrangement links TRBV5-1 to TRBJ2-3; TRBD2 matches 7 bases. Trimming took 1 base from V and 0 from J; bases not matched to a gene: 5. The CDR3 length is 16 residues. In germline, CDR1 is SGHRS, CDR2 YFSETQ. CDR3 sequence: CASSLTLAGSTDTQYF. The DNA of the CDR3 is TGCGCCAGCAGCTTGACTTTAGCGGGTAGCACAGATACGCAGTATTTT.

The CDR3 is CASSSQTGPSEKLFF. Written as DNA, the CDR3 is TGTGCCAGCAGCTCTCAGACAGGGCCCAGTGAAAAACTGTTTTTT. The chain is built from TRBV5-4 and TRBJ1-4; 7 bases agree with TRBD1. This CDR3 region has 15 residues. Germline V gene sequence: CDR1 SGHNT, CDR2 YYREEE (reference sequence). Unmatched junction bases numbered 9, after V lost 3 bases and J lost 7 bases.

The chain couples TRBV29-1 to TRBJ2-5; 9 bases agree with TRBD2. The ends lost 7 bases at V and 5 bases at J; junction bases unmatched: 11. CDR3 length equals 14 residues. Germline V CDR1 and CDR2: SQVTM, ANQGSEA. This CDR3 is CSAKTSGDVETQYF. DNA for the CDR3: TGCAGCGCCAAGACTAGCGGAGACGTGGAGACCCAGTACTTC.

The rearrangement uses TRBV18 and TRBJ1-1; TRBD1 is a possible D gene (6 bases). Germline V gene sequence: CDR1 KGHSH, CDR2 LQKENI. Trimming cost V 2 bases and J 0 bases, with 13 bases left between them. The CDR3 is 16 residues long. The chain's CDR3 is CASSPVTGKMNTEAFF. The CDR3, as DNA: TGTGCCAGCTCACCAGTTACAGGGAAGATGAACACTGAAGCTTTCTTT. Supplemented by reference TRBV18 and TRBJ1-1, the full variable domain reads NAGVMQNPRHLVRRRGQEARLRCSPMKGHSHVYWYRQLPEEGLKFMVYLQKENIIDESGMPKERFSAEFPKEGPSILRIQQVVRGDSAAYFCASSPVTGKMNTEAFFGQGTRLTVV.

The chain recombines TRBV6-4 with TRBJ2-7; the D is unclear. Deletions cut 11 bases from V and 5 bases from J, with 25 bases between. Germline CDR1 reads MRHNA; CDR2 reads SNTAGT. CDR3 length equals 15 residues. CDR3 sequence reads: CARQLAPQAPDEQYF. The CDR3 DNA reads TGTGCCCGACAACTTGCGCCGCAGGCCCCCGACGAGCAGTACTTC.

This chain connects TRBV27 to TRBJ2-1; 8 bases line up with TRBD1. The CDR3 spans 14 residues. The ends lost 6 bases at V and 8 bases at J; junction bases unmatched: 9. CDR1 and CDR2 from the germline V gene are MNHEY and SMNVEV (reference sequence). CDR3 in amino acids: CASRDRGRIDEQFF. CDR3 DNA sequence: TGTGCCAGCAGAGACAGGGGCCGTATCGATGAGCAGTTCTTC.